This TCR beta chain comes out of a study of CD8 T cells in Susac syndrome (dated by TCRdb to between 2017 and 2020). For the wider study: The study used repertoire sequencing to test whether antigen drove CD8+ T cell activation and differentiation in Susac syndrome. The study compared CD8+ T cell repertoire clonality among 11 to 12 healthy donors, 14 Susac syndrome patients and 15 multiple sclerosis patients. Study-level results and caveats: The TCR sequencing and HLA analysis was acknowledged to have included a relatively small number of individuals.

RNA was extracted with the RNeasy kit and roughly 0.5 to 1 ug was reverse transcribed using random hexamers. TCR beta CDR3 regions were amplified with the immunoSEQ multiplex PCR assay covering 54 Vbeta and 13 Jbeta segments. To correct PCR amplification bias, a synthetic template baseline was used for both primer optimization and computational correction. As for how the authors treated the data: Reads were annotated to V, D and J genes per IMGT and analyzed with immunoSEQ Analyzer, keeping only productive sequences. Clonality was calculated as one minus the Shannon entropy normalized by log2 of the number of productive unique sequences. Public and private clones were assessed among the 100 most prevalent clones of each patient and control. A clone was defined as Susac-specific if it was absent from the healthy and MS cohorts, from over a thousand published viral clones and from other ImmuneACCESS disease sequences. TCRdb passed the public sequencing reads through fastp at Q25 and MiXCR, retaining productive beta sequences. Entries are consolidated by CDR3 protein sequence, retaining the most common genes and DNA. These V and J calls derive from TCRdb rather than the authors' analysis. The sample table shows approximately 130,000 distinct CDR3 sequences, and about 90% are seen once. Around 0.24% of the sample goes to the ten largest clones.

Peripheral blood CD8+ and CD4+ T cells from healthy donors, Susac syndrome patients and multiple sclerosis patients were profiled by high-throughput TCR beta sequencing. Multiple sclerosis controls were treatment-naive patients with stable or active relapsing-remitting disease fulfilling revised McDonald criteria. Bulk CD8+ and CD4+ T cells were purified by magnetic negative isolation, while CD8+ TEMRA cells were enriched using FACS. Blood was drawn into EDTA tubes, processed within 24 hours, and PBMCs were isolated by density gradient centrifugation. PBMCs destined for TCR sequencing were cryopreserved in liquid nitrogen and later thawed in a 37 °C water bath. The sorted or isolated CD4+, CD8+ and CD8+ TEMRA cells had a purity of 90% or higher. A word on this clonotype: What antigen it recognizes has not been identified. No much larger clonotype is one base removed from it; base qualities were not supplied.

The CDR3 contains 15 residues, cysteine and phenylalanine counted. Only the CDR3 region is kept as DNA, spanning 45 bases read in frame from base 1. Compared with germline, V lacks 6 bases and J lacks 5 bases; bases without a gene match: 11. The CDR1 and CDR2 encoded by the germline V gene are SGDLS and YYNGEE. Material: CD8+ T cells from PBMCs. Here the chain combines TRBV9 and TRBJ2-3; TRBD2 matches 8 bases in the middle. The clonotype was recovered from a human donor with multiple sclerosis. The nucleotide sequence reads as follows: TGTGCCAGCACCTACGACAACGGGGGGGGAGATACGCAGTATTTT. Its amino acids are CASTYDNGGGDTQYF.